These 5 T cell receptor beta chains were sequenced from one sample in a study of cytomegalovirus exposure and HLA in healthy donors. It was with 60 Vbeta and 13 Jbeta primers that the PCR ran. TCRdb's copy holds only in-frame clones and misses some; the assay was immunoSEQ multiplex PCR. This table holds some 180,000 clones, around 80% found once. Sequenced sample: PBMCs. These TCRs come from a woman aged 25-40 years in good health and CMV-seropositive.

The chain combines TRBV6-1 with TRBJ1-3, with D tentatively TRBD1 (6 bases). The CDR3 spans 15 residues. From germline, CDR1 is MNHNS and CDR2 SASEGT. V lost 5 bases to trimming and J lost 0 bases, with 11 bases between them. CDR3 in amino acids: CASSRTAISGNTIYF. CDR3 coding DNA: TGTGCCAGCAGTAGGACAGCCATCTCTGGAAACACCATATATTTT.

The CDR3 DNA reads TGTGCCAGCAGCCCACGGGGGAGCTCCTACAATGAGCAGTTCTTC. Protein product: CASSPRGSSYNEQFF. The rearrangement joins TRBV7-9 to TRBJ2-1, with a possible D match to TRBD2 (6 bases). This CDR3 is built from 15 residues. The germline CDR1 and CDR2 sequences are SEHNR and FQNEAQ (reference sequence). The V end lost 5 bases, the J end lost 0 bases, and 11 bases lay between the germline ends.

The J gene is TRBJ2-5, the V gene TRBV30, with 8 positions matching TRBD1. The DNA end is more similar to TRBJ2-7, so the J call may be wrong. The CDR3 sequence is 12 residues long. The germline V gene has CDR1 GTSNPN and CDR2 SVGIG (reference sequence). The CDR3 is CAWSAGGNEQYF. Written as DNA, the CDR3 is TGTGCCTGGAGTGCAGGGGGCAACGAGCAGTACTTC.

The rearrangement links TRBV28 to TRBJ1-5; a possible D gene is TRBD1 (6 bases). Looked up from germline, CDR1 is MDHEN and CDR2 is SYDVKM. Between the trimmed V and J ends, which lost 6 bases and 1 base, there was a span of 10 bases. The CDR3 totals 14 residues. CDR3 nucleotides: TGTGCCAGCAGACAGGGTGGAAGCAATCAGCCCCAGCATTTT. The encoded protein is CASRQGGSNQPQHF.

The V call is TRBV7-9, the J call TRBJ2-7, with a possible D match to TRBD2 (5 bases). Germline V gene lookup returns CDR1 SEHNR and CDR2 FQNEAQ (reference sequence). Between the trimmed V and J ends, which lost 6 bases and 5 bases, there was a span of 20 bases. CDR3 length equals 15 residues. The CDR3 sequence: CASSPSRGSLNEQYF. The CDR3 region has the DNA TGTGCCAGCAGTCCTTCTCGAGGGTCTCTTAACGAGCAGTACTTC.